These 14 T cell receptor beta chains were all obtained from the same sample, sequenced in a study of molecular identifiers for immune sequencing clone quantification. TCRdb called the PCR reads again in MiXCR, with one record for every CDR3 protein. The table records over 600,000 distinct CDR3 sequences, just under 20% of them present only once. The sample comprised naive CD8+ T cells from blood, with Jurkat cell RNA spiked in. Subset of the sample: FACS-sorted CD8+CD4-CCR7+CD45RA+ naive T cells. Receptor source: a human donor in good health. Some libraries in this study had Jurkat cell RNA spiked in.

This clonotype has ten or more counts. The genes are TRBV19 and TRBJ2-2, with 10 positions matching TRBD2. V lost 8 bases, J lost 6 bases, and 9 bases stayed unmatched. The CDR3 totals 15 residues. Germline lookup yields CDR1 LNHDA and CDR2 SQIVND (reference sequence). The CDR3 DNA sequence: TGTGCCAGTTCGCTCGGGAGCGGGAGGGCCGGGGAGCTGTTTTTT. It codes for CASSLGSGRAGELFF. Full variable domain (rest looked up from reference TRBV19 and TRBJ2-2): DGGITQSPKYLFRKEGQNVTLSCEQNLNHDAMYWYRQDPGQGLRLIYYSQIVNDFQKGDIAEGYSVSREKKESFPLTVTSAQKNPTAFYLCASSLGSGRAGELFFGEGSRLTVL.

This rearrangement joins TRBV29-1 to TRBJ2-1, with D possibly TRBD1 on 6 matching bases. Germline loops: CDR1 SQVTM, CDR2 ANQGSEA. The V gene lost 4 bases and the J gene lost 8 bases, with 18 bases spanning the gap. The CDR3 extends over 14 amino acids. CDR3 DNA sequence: TGCAGCGTTGGAGGGGGAGTGGGTTGGGATGAGCAGTTCTTC. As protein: CSVGGGVGWDEQFF.

CDR3 sequence reads: CAVTPAGGHEQYF. Written as DNA, the CDR3 is TGTGCCGTCACTCCAGCGGGAGGTCACGAGCAGTACTTC. The chain couples TRBV7-9 to TRBJ2-7; the match to TRBD2 covers 9 bases. The CDR3 extends over 13 amino acids. V was pared by 11 bases and J by 5 bases, with 10 bases of the junction left unmatched. Germline V CDR1 and CDR2: SEHNR, FQNEAQ (reference sequence).

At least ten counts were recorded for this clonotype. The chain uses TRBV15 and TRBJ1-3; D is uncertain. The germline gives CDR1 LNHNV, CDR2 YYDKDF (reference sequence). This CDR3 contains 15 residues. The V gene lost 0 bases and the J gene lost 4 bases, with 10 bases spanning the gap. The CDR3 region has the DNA TGTGCCACCAGCAGAGATTGGCCCGGGGGAAACACCATATATTTT. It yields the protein CATSRDWPGGNTIYF.

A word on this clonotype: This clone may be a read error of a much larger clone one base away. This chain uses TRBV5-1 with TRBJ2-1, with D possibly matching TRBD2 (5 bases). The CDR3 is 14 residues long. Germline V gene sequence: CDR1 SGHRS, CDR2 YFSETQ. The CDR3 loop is CASREASSYNERFF. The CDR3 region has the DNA TGCGCCAGCAGAGAGGCTAGCTCCTACAATGAGCGGTTCTTC.

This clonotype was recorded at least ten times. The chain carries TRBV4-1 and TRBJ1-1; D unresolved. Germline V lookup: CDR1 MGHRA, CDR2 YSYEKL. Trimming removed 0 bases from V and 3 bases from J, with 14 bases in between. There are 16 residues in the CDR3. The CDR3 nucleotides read TGCGCCAGCAGCCAAGATCAAGGCAGCTTATACACTGAAGCTTTCTTT. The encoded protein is CASSQDQGSLYTEAFF.

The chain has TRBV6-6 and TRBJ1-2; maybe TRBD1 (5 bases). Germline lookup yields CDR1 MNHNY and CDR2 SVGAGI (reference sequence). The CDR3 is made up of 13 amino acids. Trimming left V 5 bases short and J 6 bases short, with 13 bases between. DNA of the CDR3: TGTGCCAGCAGTCCACAAGGACAAAATGGCTACACCTTC. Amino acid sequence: CASSPQGQNGYTF.

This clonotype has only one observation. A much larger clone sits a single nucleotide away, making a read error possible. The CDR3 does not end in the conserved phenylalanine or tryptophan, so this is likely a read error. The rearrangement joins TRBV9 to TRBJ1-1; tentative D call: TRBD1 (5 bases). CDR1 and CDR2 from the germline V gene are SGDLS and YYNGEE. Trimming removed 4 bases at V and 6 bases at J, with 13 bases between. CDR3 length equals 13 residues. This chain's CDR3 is CASSPRDSAEAFL. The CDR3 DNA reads TGTGCCAGCAGCCCCCGGGACTCTGCTGAAGCTTTCCTT.

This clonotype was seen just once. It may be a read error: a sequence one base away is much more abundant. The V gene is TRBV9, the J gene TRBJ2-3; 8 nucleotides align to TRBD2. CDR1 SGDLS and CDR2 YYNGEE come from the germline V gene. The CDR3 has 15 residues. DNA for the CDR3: TGTACCAGCAGCGGGGGAGTAGCGGGAAGAGATACGCAGTATTTT. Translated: CTSSGGVAGRDTQYF.

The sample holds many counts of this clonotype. CDR3 in DNA: TGCGCCAGCAGCCAAGGACCTAGGCTTGGCTCCTATAATTCACCCCTCCACTTT. Its translation: CASSQGPRLGSYNSPLHF. V and J are TRBV4-3 and TRBJ1-6; no clear D gene. The V end was cut by 1 base, the J end by 0 bases, with 13 bases between. The germline gives CDR1 LGHNA, CDR2 YSLEER. This CDR3 has 18 residues.

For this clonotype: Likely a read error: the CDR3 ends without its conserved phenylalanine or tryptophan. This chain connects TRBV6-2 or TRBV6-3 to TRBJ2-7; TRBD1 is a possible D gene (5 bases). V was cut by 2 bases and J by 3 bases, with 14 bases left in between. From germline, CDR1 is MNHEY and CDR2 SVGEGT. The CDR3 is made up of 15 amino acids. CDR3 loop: CASSYAGPSFYEQYY. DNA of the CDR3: TGTGCCAGCAGTTACGCAGGGCCCTCCTTCTACGAGCAGTACTAC.

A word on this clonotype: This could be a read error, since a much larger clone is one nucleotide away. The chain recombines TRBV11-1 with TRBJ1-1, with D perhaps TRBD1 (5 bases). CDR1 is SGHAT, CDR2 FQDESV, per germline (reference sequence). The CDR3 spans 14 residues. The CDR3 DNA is TGTGCCTGCAGCTTTGCAGGGCTGAACACTGAAGCTTTCTTT. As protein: CACSFAGLNTEAFF.

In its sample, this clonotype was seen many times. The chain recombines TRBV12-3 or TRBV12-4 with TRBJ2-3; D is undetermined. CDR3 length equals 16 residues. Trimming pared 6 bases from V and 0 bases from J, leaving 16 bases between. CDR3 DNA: TGTGCCAGCAGGCAGTCGCGGAAGGATAGCACAGATACGCAGTATTTT. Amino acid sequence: CASRQSRKDSTDTQYF.

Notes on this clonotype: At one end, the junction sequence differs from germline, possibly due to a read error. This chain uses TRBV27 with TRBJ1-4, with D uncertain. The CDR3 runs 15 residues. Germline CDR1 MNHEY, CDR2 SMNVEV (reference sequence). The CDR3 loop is CASSFRRATNERLFF. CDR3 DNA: TGTGCCAGCAGTTTCCGTCGGGCAACTAATGAAAGACTGTTTTTT.